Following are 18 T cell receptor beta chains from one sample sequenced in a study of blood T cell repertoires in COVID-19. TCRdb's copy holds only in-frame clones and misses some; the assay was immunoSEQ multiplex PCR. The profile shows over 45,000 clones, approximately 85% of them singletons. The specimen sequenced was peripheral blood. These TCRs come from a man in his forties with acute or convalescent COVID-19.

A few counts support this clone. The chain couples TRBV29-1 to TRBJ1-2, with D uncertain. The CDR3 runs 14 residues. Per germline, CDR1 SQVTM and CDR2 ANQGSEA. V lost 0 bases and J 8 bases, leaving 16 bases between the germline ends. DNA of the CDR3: TGCAGCGTTGAAGATCAGTCGGGGAGGAGAGGCTACACCTTC. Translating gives CSVEDQSGRRGYTF.

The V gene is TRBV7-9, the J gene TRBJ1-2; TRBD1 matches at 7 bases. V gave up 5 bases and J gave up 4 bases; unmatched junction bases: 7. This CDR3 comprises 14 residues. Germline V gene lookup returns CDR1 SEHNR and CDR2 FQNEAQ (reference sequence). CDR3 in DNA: TGTGCCAGCAGCCCTCGGGACAGTTCCTATGGCTACACCTTC. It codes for CASSPRDSSYGYTF.

In DNA, the CDR3 is TGTGCCAGCAGCCGCGACCGACATACCCAAGAGACCCAGTACTTC. It encodes CASSRDRHTQETQYF. The V and J genes are TRBV7-9 and TRBJ2-5; D uncertain. V lost 5 bases and J 1 base, leaving 14 bases between the germline ends. This CDR3 is built from 15 residues. CDR1 and CDR2 (germline): SEHNR, FQNEAQ (reference sequence).

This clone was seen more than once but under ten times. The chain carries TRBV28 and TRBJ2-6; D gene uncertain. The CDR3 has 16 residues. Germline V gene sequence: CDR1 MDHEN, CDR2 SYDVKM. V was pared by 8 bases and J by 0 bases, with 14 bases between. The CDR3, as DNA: TGTGCCAGCTCCAGGTCTGCAGACTCTGGGGCCAACGTCCTGACTTTC. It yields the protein CASSRSADSGANVLTF.

Here the CDR3 DNA reads TGCGCCAGCAGCTCACAAGCAACAGGTGATACGCAGTATTTT. Protein sequence: CASSSQATGDTQYF. The rearrangement joins TRBV4-1 to TRBJ2-3; possibly TRBD1 for D (5 bases). CDR1 is MGHRA and CDR2 is YSYEKL in the germline V gene. The CDR3 length is 14 residues. Deletions cut 5 bases from V and 6 bases from J, with 15 bases between.

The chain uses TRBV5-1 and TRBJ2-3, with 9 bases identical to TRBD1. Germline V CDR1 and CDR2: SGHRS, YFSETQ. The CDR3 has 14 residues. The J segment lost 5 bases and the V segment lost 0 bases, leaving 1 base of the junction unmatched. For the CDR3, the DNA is TGCGCCAGCAGCTTGGGACAGGGGGGAGATACGCAGTATTTT. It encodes CASSLGQGGDTQYF.

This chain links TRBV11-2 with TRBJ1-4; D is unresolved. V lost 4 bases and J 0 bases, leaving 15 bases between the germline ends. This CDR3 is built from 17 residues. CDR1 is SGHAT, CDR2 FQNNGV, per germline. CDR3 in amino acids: CASSSFRSSATNEKLFF. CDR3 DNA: TGTGCCAGCAGCTCGTTCCGCTCGAGTGCAACTAATGAAAAACTGTTTTTT.

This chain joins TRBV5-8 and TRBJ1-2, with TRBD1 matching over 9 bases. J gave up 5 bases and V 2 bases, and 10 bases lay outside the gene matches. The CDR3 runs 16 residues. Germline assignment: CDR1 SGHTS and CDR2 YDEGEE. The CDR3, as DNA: TGTGCCAGCAGCTTCGAACAGGGGGCGTGGATTTATGGCTACACCTTC. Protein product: CASSFEQGAWIYGYTF.

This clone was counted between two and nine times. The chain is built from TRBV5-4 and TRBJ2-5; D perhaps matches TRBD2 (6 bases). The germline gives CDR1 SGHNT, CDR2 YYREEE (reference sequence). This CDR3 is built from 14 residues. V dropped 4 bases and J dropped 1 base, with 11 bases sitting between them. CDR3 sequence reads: CASSTEGTQETQYF. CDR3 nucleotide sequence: TGTGCCAGCAGCACGGAGGGGACCCAAGAGACCCAGTACTTC. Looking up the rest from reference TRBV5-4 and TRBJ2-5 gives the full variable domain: ETGVTQSPTHLIKTRGQQVTLRCSSQSGHNTVSWYQQALGQGPQFIFQYYREEENGRGNFPPRFSGLQFPNYSSELNVNALELDDSALYLCASSTEGTQETQYFGPGTRLLVL.

Here the CDR3 reads CASSLGQYTGELFF. The DNA of the CDR3 is TGCGCCAGCAGCTTAGGACAGTACACCGGGGAGCTGTTTTTT. This chain connects TRBV5-1 to TRBJ2-2, with TRBD1 as a possible D gene (6 bases). Trimming left V 2 bases short and J 3 bases short, with 8 bases between. Germline V gene sequence: CDR1 SGHRS, CDR2 YFSETQ. The length of the CDR3 is 14 residues.

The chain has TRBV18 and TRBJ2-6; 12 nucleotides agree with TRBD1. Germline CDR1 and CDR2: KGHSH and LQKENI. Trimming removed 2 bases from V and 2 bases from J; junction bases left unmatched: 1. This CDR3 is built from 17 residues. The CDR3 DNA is TGTGCCAGCTCACCAGGGACAGGGGGCACTGGGGCCAACGTCCTGACTTTC. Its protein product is CASSPGTGGTGANVLTF. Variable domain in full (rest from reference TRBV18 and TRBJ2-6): NAGVMQNPRHLVRRRGQEARLRCSPMKGHSHVYWYRQLPEEGLKFMVYLQKENIIDESGMPKERFSAEFPKEGPSILRIQQVVRGDSAAYFCASSPGTGGTGANVLTFGAGSRLTVL.

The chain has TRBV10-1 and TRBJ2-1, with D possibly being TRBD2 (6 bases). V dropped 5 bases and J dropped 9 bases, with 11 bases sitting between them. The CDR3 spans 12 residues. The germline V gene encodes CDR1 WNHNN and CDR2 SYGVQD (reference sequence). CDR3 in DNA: TGCGCCAGCAGTCGAACTAGCTTTGAGCAGTTCTTC. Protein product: CASSRTSFEQFF.

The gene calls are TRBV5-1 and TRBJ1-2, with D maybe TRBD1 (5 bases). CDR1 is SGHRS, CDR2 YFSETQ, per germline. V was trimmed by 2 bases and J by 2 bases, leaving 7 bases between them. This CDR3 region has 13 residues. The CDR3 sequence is CASSLGENYGYTF. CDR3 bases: TGCGCCAGCAGCTTAGGGGAAAACTATGGCTACACCTTC.

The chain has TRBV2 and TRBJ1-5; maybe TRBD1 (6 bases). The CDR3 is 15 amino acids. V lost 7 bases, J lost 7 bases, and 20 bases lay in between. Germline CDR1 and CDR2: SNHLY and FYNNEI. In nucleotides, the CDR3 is TGTGCCAGCACCGATGGCGGACAGATGGGGCAGCCCCAGCATTTT. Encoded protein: CASTDGGQMGQPQHF.

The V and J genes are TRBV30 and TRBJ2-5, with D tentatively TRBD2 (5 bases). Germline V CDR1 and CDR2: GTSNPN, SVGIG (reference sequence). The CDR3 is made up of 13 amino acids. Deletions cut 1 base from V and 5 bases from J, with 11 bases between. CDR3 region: CAWSERVGETQYF. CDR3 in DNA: TGTGCCTGGAGTGAGAGGGTCGGGGAGACCCAGTACTTC.

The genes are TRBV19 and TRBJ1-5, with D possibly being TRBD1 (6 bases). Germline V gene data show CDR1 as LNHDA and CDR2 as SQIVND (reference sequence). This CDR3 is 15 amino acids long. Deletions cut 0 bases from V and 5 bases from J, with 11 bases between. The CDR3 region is CASSIEGTRYQPQHF. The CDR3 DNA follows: TGTGCCAGTAGTATAGAAGGGACACGATATCAGCCCCAGCATTTT.

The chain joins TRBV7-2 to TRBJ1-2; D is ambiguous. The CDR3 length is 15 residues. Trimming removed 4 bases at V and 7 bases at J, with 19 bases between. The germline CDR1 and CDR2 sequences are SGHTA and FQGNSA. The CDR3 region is CASSSPVPSRGGYTF. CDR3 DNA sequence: TGTGCCAGCAGCTCCCCCGTCCCTTCCCGGGGTGGCTACACCTTC.

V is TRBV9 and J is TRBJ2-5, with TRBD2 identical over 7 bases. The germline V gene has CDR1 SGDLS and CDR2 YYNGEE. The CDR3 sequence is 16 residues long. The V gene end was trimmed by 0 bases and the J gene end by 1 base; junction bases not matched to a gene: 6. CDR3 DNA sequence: TGTGCCAGCAGCGTAGGGTTTATAGCGGGCCAAGAGACCCAGTACTTC. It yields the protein CASSVGFIAGQETQYF.